This TCR beta chain was sequenced for a study of T cells after yellow fever vaccination. Germline loops: CDR1 SEHNR, CDR2 FQNEAQ (reference sequence). The length of the CDR3 is 15 residues. V was cut by 5 bases and J by 0 bases, with 11 bases left in between. MiXCR, applied by TCRdb to the 5' RACE reads, yields one record per CDR3 protein. The sample carries 150,000 to 200,000 distinct CDR3 sequences, about 7% recorded once. The sample was CD4+ T cells sorted from PBMCs, taken less than 6 days after the first yellow fever vaccination. The receptor was isolated from a man younger than 30 who received the YFV17D yellow fever vaccine. The rearrangement uses TRBV7-9 and TRBJ1-5; unclear D gene. The CDR3 is CASSLAGRSNQPQHF. The CDR3 DNA reads as TGTGCCAGCAGCCTGGCCGGCCGTAGCAATCAGCCCCAGCATTTT. Together with reference TRBV7-9 and TRBJ1-5, the CDR3 gives the full variable domain: DTGVSQNPRHKITKRGQNVTFRCDPISEHNRLYWYRQTLGQGPEFLTYFQNEAQLEKSRLLSDRFSAERPKGSFSTLEIQRTEQGDSAMYLCASSLAGRSNQPQHFGDGTRLSIL.